The sequence of this TCR beta chain was determined in a study of PD-1 blockade in classical Hodgkin lymphoma. Patients all relapsed after autologous stem cell transplantation, and there was variation in brentuximab vedotin exposure. Germline loops: CDR1 SGHTA, CDR2 FQGNSA. V was shortened by 5 bases and J by 11 bases, with 12 bases between the two germline ends. The CDR3 covers 11 residues. TCRdb keeps only in-frame clones here, not all; method: immunoSEQ multiplex PCR. The sample contains about 4,200 clones, approximately 66% of which appear only once. Sequences were derived from peripheral blood mononuclear cells (PBMCs), sampled before the second cycle of nivolumab. This clonotype was sampled from a human donor with classical Hodgkin lymphoma. This chain joins TRBV7-2 and TRBJ1-1, with unresolved D. The CDR3 loop reads CASSTGDWAFF. DNA of the CDR3: TGTGCCAGCAGCACGGGAGATTGGGCTTTCTTT.